This paragraph covers one TCR beta chain sequence. The target antigen is unknown. This entry belongs to a study of cytomegalovirus exposure and HLA in healthy donors. Whole-study findings and limits: When the data were analyzed later, several of the most significant clusters appeared to be linked to common viral pathogens. Within an earlier analysis, most TCR beta V segments proved productive either about 90% or about 30% of the time.

PCR involved 60 Vbeta and 13 Jbeta primers. Sequenced by immunoSEQ multiplex PCR; TCRdb stores in-frame clones only, minus some. The data show some 190,000 clones, with 76% seen just once and around 1.6% held by the top ten. CDR1 and CDR2 (germline): GTSNPN, SVGIG (reference sequence). The CDR3 runs to 15 residues. The junction had 9 bases not matched to a gene; V was cut back by 1 base and J by 4 bases. This chain links TRBV30 with TRBJ2-5; 7 positions match TRBD2. Sequencing was carried out using PBMCs. The TCR comes from a man younger than 30 in good health and CMV-seronegative. The CDR3 DNA sequence: TGTGCCTGGAGTGGCAGCGGGACCGGCGGAGAGACCCAGTACTTC. This encodes CAWSGSGTGGETQYF.